This TCR beta chain was captured in a study of CD8+CD57+ T cells in acquired aplastic anemia. As for this clonotype: Its antigen is as yet unknown.

After removal of 7 bases from V and 5 bases from J, the junction contained 5 bases not matched to a gene. Per the germline V gene, CDR1 is SGHRS and CDR2 is YFSETQ. This CDR3 spans 13 amino acids. The study profiled TCR beta VDJ and CDR3 using genomic DNA as template. TCRdb reprocessed the reads with MiXCR, giving one entry per CDR3 protein. The table lists over 150,000 distinct CDR3 sequences, about 64% of them singletons. Patients chosen for sequencing had CD8+CD57+ cells that had expanded, as shown by flow cytometry. Patients, without exception, had severe acquired aplastic anemia. Study outcomes and limitations: Sharing between patients and controls was observed for around 30 CD8+ CDR3 sequences.

Input material: sorted CD4+, CD8+, or CD8+CD57+ T cells (not recorded which) from PBMCs. The sequence was obtained from a human donor with aplastic anemia. V and J are TRBV5-1 and TRBJ2-2; 7 nucleotides line up with TRBD1. CDR3 sequence reads: CASEQGTTGELFF. DNA of the CDR3: TGCGCCAGCGAACAGGGGACAACCGGGGAGCTGTTTTTT.